This T cell receptor beta chain was identified during a study of blood T cells in healthy people across ages. A second PCR of 7 to 11 cycles used a sample-barcoded 5' primer and a J-beta primer mix. A 12-random-nucleotide template-switch adaptor tagged each cDNA molecule. Each CDR3 protein is one row after TCRdb ran MiXCR on the 5' RACE reads. The table includes more than 700,000 distinct CDR3 sequences, about 47% detected once. The donors, all healthy, were Caucasians living in Russia, aged roughly 6 to 100. The draw of peripheral blood yielded approximately 10 milliliters from each donor. Study-wide findings and caveats: When set beside aged donors, long-lived donors presented more naive CD4+ cells and higher diversity.

Details on this clonotype: The antigen remains unidentified.

Input material: blood. This clonotype was sampled from an elderly man in good health.

The CDR3 sequence is CASSLGGRAWDEQYF. In nucleotides, the CDR3 is TGTGCCAGCAGCTTAGGGGGGAGGGCATGGGACGAGCAGTACTTC. This sequence joins TRBV7-2 and TRBJ2-7, with 7 nucleotides matching TRBD2. V was pared by 1 base and J by 5 bases, with 8 bases of the junction left unmatched. CDR1 and CDR2 from the germline V gene are SGHTA and FQGNSA. This CDR3 is built from 15 residues. The whole variable domain, filled in from reference TRBV7-2 and TRBJ2-7, reads GAGVSQSPSNKVTEKGKDVELRCDPISGHTALYWYRQSLGQGLEFLIYFQGNSAPDKSGLPSDRFSAERTGGSVSTLTIQRTQQEDSAVYLCASSLGGRAWDEQYFGPGTRLTVT.